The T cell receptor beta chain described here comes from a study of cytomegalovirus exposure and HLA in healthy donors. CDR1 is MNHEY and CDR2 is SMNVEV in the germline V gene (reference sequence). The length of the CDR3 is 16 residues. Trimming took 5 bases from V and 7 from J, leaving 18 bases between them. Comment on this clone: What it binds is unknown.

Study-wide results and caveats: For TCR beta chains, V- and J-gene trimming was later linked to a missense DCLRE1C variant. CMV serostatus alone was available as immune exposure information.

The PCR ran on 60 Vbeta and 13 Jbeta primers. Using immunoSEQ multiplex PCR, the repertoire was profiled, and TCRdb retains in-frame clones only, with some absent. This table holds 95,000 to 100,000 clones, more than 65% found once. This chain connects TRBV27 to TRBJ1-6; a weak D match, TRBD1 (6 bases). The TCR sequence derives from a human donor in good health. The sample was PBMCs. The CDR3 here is CASSPPRTASNSPLHF. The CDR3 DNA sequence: TGTGCCAGCAGTCCTCCGAGGACAGCTTCAAATTCACCCCTCCACTTT.